Listed here are 25 T cell receptor beta chains from one sample, sequenced in a study of cytomegalovirus exposure and HLA in healthy donors (dated by TCRdb to about 2017). The protocol used for the library was the immunoSEQ multiplex PCR assay. A mixture of 60 forward primers for TCR Vbeta segments and 13 reverse primers for TCR Jbeta segments was used in the multiplex PCR. What TCRdb holds here is the immuneACCESS table cut down to in-frame rearrangements. Part of the clones is not present; checked against another copy, under half of the missing clones reflect an unresolved V gene, and the others are unexplained. This sample has some 150,000 clones in its table, and roughly 80% of those were observed once. Around 4% of the sample comes from the top ten. The sequencing input was PBMCs. The receptors originated from a man aged 40-49 years in good health and CMV-seronegative.

This sequence joins TRBV27 and TRBJ2-7; TRBD1 might be the D (6 bases). Germline CDR1 reads MNHEY; CDR2 reads SMNVEV (reference sequence). The CDR3 length is 14 residues. Trimming removed 5 bases at V and 2 bases at J, with 13 bases between. This chain's CDR3 is CASSPRGSPYEQYF. CDR3 coding DNA: TGTGCCAGCAGTCCAAGGGGGTCTCCCTACGAGCAGTACTTC.

The gene calls are TRBV19 and TRBJ1-4; no reliable D call. Trimming removed 6 bases from V and 8 bases from J, with 19 bases in between. Germline CDR1 and CDR2: LNHDA and SQIVND (reference sequence). This CDR3 spans 15 amino acids. The CDR3 DNA follows: TGTGCCAGTAGCCCGCGGAGGGCCCTGGGAGAAAAACTGTTTTTT. Its protein product is CASSPRRALGEKLFF.

The chain carries TRBV29-1 and TRBJ2-3, with TRBD2 matching 9 bases. This CDR3 is 14 amino acids long. Germline V CDR1 and CDR2: SQVTM, ANQGSEA. Trimming cost V 8 bases and J 6 bases; bases outside gene matches: 12. CDR3 loop: CSIILAGVRDTQYF. The CDR3 DNA reads TGCAGCATCATCTTAGCGGGGGTCAGGGATACGCAGTATTTT.

The chain combines TRBV27 with TRBJ2-6; 7 bases agree with TRBD2. CDR1 is MNHEY and CDR2 is SMNVEV in the germline V gene (reference sequence). This CDR3 comprises 17 residues. Trimming cost V 2 bases and J 4 bases; bases outside gene matches: 8. CDR3: CASSLRGDLVGANVLTF. The CDR3 DNA follows: TGTGCCAGCAGTTTACGGGGGGACCTGGTGGGGGCCAACGTCCTGACTTTC.

The V call is TRBV5-1, the J call TRBJ2-7; 8 nucleotides match TRBD1. V shed 4 bases and J 5 bases; nucleotides not matched to a gene: 8. From germline, CDR1 is SGHRS and CDR2 YFSETQ. This CDR3 is built from 14 residues. The CDR3 bases are TGCGCCAGCAGCCCAGGACAGGGTTGGCACGAGCAGTACTTC. Its translation is CASSPGQGWHEQYF. Together with reference TRBV5-1 and TRBJ2-7, the CDR3 gives the full variable domain: KAGVTQTPRYLIKTRGQQVTLSCSPISGHRSVSWYQQTPGQGLQFLFEYFSETQRNKGNFPGRFSGRQFSNSRSEMNVSTLELGDSALYLCASSPGQGWHEQYFGPGTRLTVT.

The chain couples TRBV13 to TRBJ2-7, with 8 bases aligning to TRBD1. Losses at the gene ends were 8 bases for V and 2 bases for J; bases not matched to a gene: 8. Germline values: CDR1 PRHDT, CDR2 FYEKMQ (reference sequence). The CDR3 loop spans 14 amino acids. Here the CDR3 DNA reads TGTGCCAGCGGTCGATCAGGGGGCCCCTACGAGCAGTACTTC. Amino acid sequence: CASGRSGGPYEQYF.

This chain uses TRBV9 with TRBJ2-2; 7 bases line up with TRBD2. The CDR3 sequence is 17 residues long. V trimming: 2 bases; J trimming: 0 bases; junction bases outside the gene matches: 7. Germline CDR1 and CDR2: SGDLS and YYNGEE. CDR3 region: CASSVSLAGTNTGELFF. CDR3 sequence (DNA): TGTGCCAGCAGCGTCTCTTTAGCGGGCACGAACACCGGGGAGCTGTTTTTT.

This clone has just a few counts. Here the CDR3 reads CAWSVNTEAFF. The CDR3 DNA reads as TGTGCCTGGAGCGTTAACACTGAAGCTTTCTTT. The chain links TRBV30 to TRBJ1-1, with D unclear. The CDR3 runs to 11 residues. Germline V lookup: CDR1 GTSNPN, CDR2 SVGIG (reference sequence). Trimming pared 3 bases from V and 2 bases from J, leaving 4 bases between. Drawing the rest from reference TRBV30 and TRBJ1-1, the complete variable domain is SQTIHQWPATLVQPVGSPLSLECTVEGTSNPNLYWYRQAAGRGLQLLFYSVGIGQISSEVPQNLSASRPQDRQFILSSKKLLLSDSGFYLCAWSVNTEAFFGQGTRLTVV.

The rearrangement uses TRBV4-1 and TRBJ1-5; D remains unclear. Per germline, CDR1 MGHRA and CDR2 YSYEKL. The length of the CDR3 is 13 residues. Trimming took 0 bases from V and 9 from J, leaving 9 bases between them. CDR3 DNA: TGCGCCAGCAGCCAAGATCTCCCGGGGCCCCAGCATTTT. Amino acids: CASSQDLPGPQHF.

This sequence joins TRBV9 and TRBJ2-7, with D possibly TRBD2 on 7 matching bases. Germline V lookup: CDR1 SGDLS, CDR2 YYNGEE. The CDR3 has 15 amino acids. V was shortened by 2 bases and J by 2 bases, with 14 bases between the two germline ends. The CDR3 spells CASSVSAGATYEQYF. The DNA for the CDR3 is TGTGCCAGCAGCGTCAGCGCGGGGGCCACCTACGAGCAGTACTTC.

This clone has a handful of counts. This chain joins TRBV5-1 and TRBJ1-1; D may be TRBD1 (6 bases). This CDR3 has 16 amino acids. CDR1 SGHRS and CDR2 YFSETQ come from the germline V gene. Trimming shortened V by 0 bases and J by 3 bases, and 15 bases separated the two germline ends. CDR3 in DNA: TGCGCCAGCAGCTTGGAGCCCACAGGGACGGACACTGAAGCTTTCTTT. It yields the protein CASSLEPTGTDTEAFF. The entire variable domain, with the rest obtained from reference TRBV5-1 and TRBJ1-1, is as follows: KAGVTQTPRYLIKTRGQQVTLSCSPISGHRSVSWYQQTPGQGLQFLFEYFSETQRNKGNFPGRFSGRQFSNSRSEMNVSTLELGDSALYLCASSLEPTGTDTEAFFGQGTRLTVV.

The chain is built from TRBV7-9 and TRBJ2-7, with D perhaps matching TRBD2 (6 bases). Germline lookup yields CDR1 SEHNR and CDR2 FQNEAQ (reference sequence). CDR3 length: 15 amino acids. Trimming removed 3 bases from V and 4 bases from J, with 16 bases in between. CDR3 amino acids: CASSFASLGGYEQYF. CDR3 coding DNA: TGTGCCAGCAGCTTTGCCAGCCTCGGGGGTTACGAGCAGTACTTC.

The genes are TRBV6-1 and TRBJ2-1, with D possibly TRBD1 on 6 matching bases. The germline CDR1 and CDR2 sequences are MNHNS and SASEGT. The CDR3 is 14 residues long. Trimming removed 5 bases from V and 7 bases from J, with 15 bases in between. The CDR3 region is CASSSGDLRNEQFF. The CDR3 DNA reads as TGTGCCAGCAGTTCAGGGGATTTGAGGAATGAGCAGTTCTTC.

The V and J genes are TRBV5-1 and TRBJ1-1; TRBD1 aligns across 7 bases. This CDR3 is 15 amino acids long. CDR1 and CDR2 from the germline V gene are SGHRS and YFSETQ. V shed 1 base and J 8 bases; nucleotides not matched to a gene: 11. The CDR3 sequence is CASSLMVGGFNEAFF. The CDR3 DNA follows: TGCGCCAGCAGCTTGATGGTAGGGGGCTTCAACGAAGCTTTCTTT. Supplemented by reference TRBV5-1 and TRBJ1-1, the full variable domain reads KAGVTQTPRYLIKTRGQQVTLSCSPISGHRSVSWYQQTPGQGLQFLFEYFSETQRNKGNFPGRFSGRQFSNSRSEMNVSTLELGDSALYLCASSLMVGGFNEAFFGQGTRLTVV.

This clone was observed a few times. The chain recombines TRBV12-5 with TRBJ2-1, with 10 bases matching TRBD2. The germline CDR1 and CDR2 sequences are LGHNT and FRNRAP. The CDR3 loop spans 17 amino acids. J lost 6 bases, V lost 2 bases, and 10 bases had no gene match. The CDR3 nucleotides are TGTGCTAGTGGTTTGTCCCGAGCGGGGGGGCCATCCAATGAGCAGTTCTTC. Its translation is CASGLSRAGGPSNEQFF.

This rearrangement joins TRBV13 to TRBJ2-7; D possibly corresponds to TRBD2 (6 bases). The V end lost 2 bases, the J end lost 4 bases, and 9 bases lay between the germline ends. CDR3 size: 13 residues. Germline assignment: CDR1 PRHDT and CDR2 FYEKMQ (reference sequence). CDR3 sequence (DNA): TGTGCCAGCAGCTTATTGGGGGGTTACGAGCAGTACTTC. Encoded protein: CASSLLGGYEQYF. The whole variable domain, remainder taken from reference TRBV13 and TRBJ2-7, is AAGVIQSPRHLIKEKRETATLKCYPIPRHDTVYWYQQGPGQDPQFLISFYEKMQSDKGSIPDRFSAQQFSDYHSELNMSSLELGDSALYFCASSLLGGYEQYFGPGTRLTVT.

The chain is built from TRBV29-1 and TRBJ2-3; the D is unclear. There are 10 residues in the CDR3. Germline lookup yields CDR1 SQVTM and CDR2 ANQGSEA. The V end lost 8 bases, the J end lost 6 bases, and 9 bases lay between the germline ends. The DNA of the CDR3 is TGCAGCTCCGTCTCGGATACGCAGTATTTT. It yields the protein CSSVSDTQYF.

The chain carries TRBV5-1 and TRBJ2-3, with a tentative D call TRBD2 (6 bases). The germline V gene has CDR1 SGHRS and CDR2 YFSETQ. There are 15 residues in the CDR3. Trimming cost V 2 bases and J 1 base, with 11 bases left between them. CDR3 sequence (DNA): TGCGCCAGCAGCTTCTGGGGGGTTCGCACAGATACGCAGTATTTT. Translated, it gives CASSFWGVRTDTQYF.

The rearrangement uses TRBV30 and TRBJ2-7, with 10 bases matching TRBD1. V lost 5 bases, J lost 0 bases, and 10 bases stayed unmatched. Germline lookup yields CDR1 GTSNPN and CDR2 SVGIG (reference sequence). The CDR3 runs to 16 residues. CDR3 in amino acids: CAWSRPGQGLSYEQYF. CDR3 in DNA: TGTGCCTGGTCCCGCCCGGGACAGGGGCTCTCCTACGAGCAGTACTTC. The complete variable domain, with remaining parts taken from reference TRBV30 and TRBJ2-7, reads SQTIHQWPATLVQPVGSPLSLECTVEGTSNPNLYWYRQAAGRGLQLLFYSVGIGQISSEVPQNLSASRPQDRQFILSSKKLLLSDSGFYLCAWSRPGQGLSYEQYFGPGTRLTVT.

The chain couples TRBV5-4 to TRBJ2-5; D is possibly TRBD1 (5 bases). V was trimmed by 0 bases and J by 2 bases, leaving 8 bases between them. Germline lookup yields CDR1 SGHNT and CDR2 YYREEE (reference sequence). The CDR3 loop spans 14 amino acids. CDR3 amino acids: CASSLEAGQETQYF. The CDR3 DNA follows: TGTGCCAGCAGCTTGGAAGCAGGGCAAGAGACCCAGTACTTC.

This chain joins TRBV2 and TRBJ1-1; TRBD1 matches 7 bases. The junction had 6 bases not matched to a gene; V was cut back by 7 bases and J by 4 bases. The germline V gene encodes CDR1 SNHLY and CDR2 FYNNEI. The CDR3 loop spans 13 amino acids. The CDR3 bases are TGTGCCAGCACCGCCCGGACAGGCACTGAAGCTTTCTTT. Protein product: CASTARTGTEAFF.

The chain employs TRBV2 and TRBJ1-4; D gene uncertain. The CDR3 totals 15 residues. From germline, CDR1 is SNHLY and CDR2 FYNNEI. V was shortened by 2 bases and J by 6 bases, with 13 bases between the two germline ends. The chain's CDR3 is CASSEYGKGDEKLFF. The CDR3 DNA is TGTGCCAGCAGTGAATACGGGAAAGGAGATGAAAAACTGTTTTTT.

The genes are TRBV6-5 and TRBJ2-5; D is uncertain. The CDR3 is 14 residues long. CDR1 is MNHEY, CDR2 SVGAGI, per germline. V dropped 6 bases and J dropped 2 bases, with 13 bases sitting between them. Written as DNA, the CDR3 is TGTGCCAGCAGGGATCGACTCTCGCAAGAGACCCAGTACTTC. Translating gives CASRDRLSQETQYF.

CDR3 amino acids: CASSSSVGGWDTGELFF. For the CDR3, the DNA is TGTGCCAGCAGCTCCAGCGTGGGTGGGTGGGACACCGGGGAGCTGTTTTTT. The rearrangement uses TRBV7-2 and TRBJ2-2, with D unresolved. V was cut by 4 bases and J by 3 bases, with 18 bases left in between. CDR1 is SGHTA, CDR2 FQGNSA, per germline. The CDR3 runs 17 residues.

J is TRBJ2-3 and V is TRBV5-5; TRBD1 might be the D (5 bases). V dropped 4 bases and J dropped 2 bases, with 20 bases sitting between them. The CDR3 has 17 amino acids. Germline V CDR1 and CDR2: SGHKS, YYEKEE (reference sequence). CDR3 DNA sequence: TGTGCCAGCAGCAGCTCCCTCTCGTGGGGCCTCACAGATACGCAGTATTTT. Its translation is CASSSSLSWGLTDTQYF.